This T cell receptor beta chain was sequenced for a study of T cells in Graves' hyperthyroidism and ophthalmopathy. Study-wide findings and caveats: In validation, the model predicted ophthalmopathy. These predictions came a median about 6.5 months before onset. A 13 V-J signature model discriminated ophthalmopathy versus stable hyperthyroidism.

The CDR3 is 13 amino acids. Germline loops: CDR1 SQVTM, CDR2 ANQGSEA. V shed 7 bases and J 5 bases; nucleotides not matched to a gene: 8. Fresh 10 ml peripheral blood yielded PBMCs. A note on this clonotype: The antigen remains unidentified.

RNA transcripts served as the template for amplifying TCR beta CDR3 regions. HTBI primers drove first-round RT-PCR of the TCR CDR3. TCRdb used MiXCR to reprocess the multiplex PCR reads, holding one entry per CDR3 protein. Found here are around 440,000 distinct CDR3 sequences, less than 20% of them singletons; the top ten hold about 7.7%. Specimen: blood. V gene TRBV29-1 combines with J gene TRBJ2-1; 7 nucleotides agree with TRBD1. The TCR comes from a woman under 30 with Graves' hyperthyroidism. The CDR3 here is CSDLQGQNNEQFF. The DNA for the CDR3 is TGCAGCGACCTACAGGGACAGAACAATGAGCAGTTCTTC.